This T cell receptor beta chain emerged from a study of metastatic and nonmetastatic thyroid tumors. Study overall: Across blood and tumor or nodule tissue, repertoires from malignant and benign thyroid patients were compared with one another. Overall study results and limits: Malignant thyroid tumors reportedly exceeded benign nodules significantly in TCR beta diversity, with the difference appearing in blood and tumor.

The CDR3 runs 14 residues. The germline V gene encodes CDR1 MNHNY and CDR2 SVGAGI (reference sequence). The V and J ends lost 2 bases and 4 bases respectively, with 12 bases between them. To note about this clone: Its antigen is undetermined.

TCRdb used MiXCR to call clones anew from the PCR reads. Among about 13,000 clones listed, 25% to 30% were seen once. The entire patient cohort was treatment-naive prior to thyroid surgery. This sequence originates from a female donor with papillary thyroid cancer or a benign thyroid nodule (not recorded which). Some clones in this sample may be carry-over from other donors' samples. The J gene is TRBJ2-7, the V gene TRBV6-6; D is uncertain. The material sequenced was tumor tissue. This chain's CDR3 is CASSYVLMGYEQYF. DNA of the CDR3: TGTGCCAGCAGTTACGTCCTCATGGGTTACGAGCAGTACTTC.